This T cell receptor (beta chain) was sequenced in a study of blood T cell repertoires in COVID-19. Background on the study: Acute-phase and convalescent COVID-19 samples originated in the United States, Italy and Spain. Sample material is recorded as cDNA or gDNA derived from T cells, B-cell-depleted T cells, or PBMCs.

Original processing methods: Using reference gene primer amplification, nucleated cell counts were estimated. Sequenced by immunoSEQ multiplex PCR; TCRdb stores in-frame clones only, minus some. D and trimming come from the DNA, and the V and J calls and clone size come from that table. The sample consists of about 220,000 clones, 80% to 90% of them appearing once. The germline CDR1 and CDR2 sequences are SGHTA and FQGNSA. The germline V and J ends were trimmed by 5 bases and 0 bases, with 12 bases remaining between them. The CDR3 loop spans 15 amino acids. This sequence joins TRBV7-2 and TRBJ2-3; D perhaps matches TRBD2 (6 bases). Sequenced input: peripheral blood. The receptor comes from a man in his fifties or sixties with active or convalescent COVID-19. CDR3 nucleotides: TGTGCCAGCAGCGATCGAAGCGGGAGCACAGATACGCAGTATTTT. It encodes CASSDRSGSTDTQYF.